The 31 T cell receptor beta chains listed next were all sequenced from one sample in a study of radiation and T cells in renal cell carcinoma. The time point is: blood 2 weeks post-SBRT. Regarding treatment: 15 Gy SBRT to primary tumor, nephrectomy 4 weeks later. Clones were sequenced by immunoSEQ multiplex PCR, and TCRdb holds only the in-frame ones, with some missing. This table has 100,000 to 150,000 clones, around nine tenths appearing once. The source was blood, collected from a patient whose treatment included radiotherapy and nephrectomy. Every receptor here comes from a woman aged 70-85 years with renal cell carcinoma.

V usage is TRBV5-4 and J usage is TRBJ1-5; maybe TRBD1 (5 bases). The CDR3 spans 15 residues. V gave up 4 bases and J gave up 2 bases, with 13 bases separating them. The V gene's germline CDR1 is SGHNT and CDR2 YYREEE (reference sequence). The CDR3 DNA is TGTGCCAGCAGCCGCGGGGGAGGGGGCAATCAGCCCCAGCATTTT. Translating it yields CASSRGGGGNQPQHF.

J is TRBJ2-1 and V is TRBV4-1; D call uncertain. Germline loops: CDR1 MGHRA, CDR2 YSYEKL. V lost 0 bases, J lost 7 bases, and 10 bases lay in between. The CDR3 spans 14 residues. CDR3 nucleotides: TGCGCCAGCAGCCAAGATAAGGGCTGGAATGAGCAGTTCTTC. The encoded protein is CASSQDKGWNEQFF.

V and J are TRBV7-6 and TRBJ1-1; D is unresolved. CDR1 SGHVS and CDR2 FNYEAQ come from the germline V gene. V lost 7 bases to trimming and J lost 0 bases, with 15 bases between them. This CDR3 comprises 15 residues. The CDR3 loop reads CASTSLPQVNTEAFF. The CDR3 region has the DNA TGTGCCAGCACCTCCCTCCCACAAGTGAACACTGAAGCTTTCTTT.

This chain uses TRBV2 with TRBJ2-5; no firm D call. V gave up 0 bases and J gave up 8 bases, with 7 bases separating them. This CDR3 is 12 amino acids long. Germline values: CDR1 SNHLY, CDR2 FYNNEI. CDR3 in DNA: TGTGCCAGCAGTGAAGCGGAACTAACCCAGTACTTC. Translation: CASSEAELTQYF.

V usage is TRBV27 and J usage is TRBJ2-1; D assignment may be TRBD1 or TRBD2 (6 bases each). Germline CDR1 reads MNHEY; CDR2 reads SMNVEV (reference sequence). CDR3 size: 13 residues. With 6 bases removed from V and 4 bases from J, the gap between germline ends came to 10 bases. The CDR3 sequence: CASRRGPYNEQFF. CDR3 sequence (DNA): TGTGCCAGCAGACGGGGGCCGTACAATGAGCAGTTCTTC.

This rearrangement joins TRBV30 to TRBJ2-7; TRBD1 matches at 9 bases. With V trimmed by 2 bases and J by 7 bases, 12 bases remained unmatched. Per the germline V gene, CDR1 is GTSNPN and CDR2 is SVGIG (reference sequence). The CDR3 is 15 amino acids. The CDR3 DNA reads as TGTGCCTGGAGTCAGGGACAGGGAGCCCTCGGTGAGCAGTACTTC. Protein sequence: CAWSQGQGALGEQYF. The full variable domain, its missing parts supplied by reference TRBV30 and TRBJ2-7, is SQTIHQWPATLVQPVGSPLSLECTVEGTSNPNLYWYRQAAGRGLQLLFYSVGIGQISSEVPQNLSASRPQDRQFILSSKKLLLSDSGFYLCAWSQGQGALGEQYFGPGTRLTVT.

V usage is TRBV5-4 and J usage is TRBJ2-7; TRBD2 agrees at 7 bases. The CDR3 has 15 residues. Per the germline V gene, CDR1 is SGHNT and CDR2 is YYREEE (reference sequence). The V and J ends lost 3 bases and 6 bases, in that order; junction bases with no gene match: 12. In nucleotides, the CDR3 is TGTGCCAGCAGCTCGCCGGGAAGCGGGGTCCGCGAGCAGTACTTC. Its protein product is CASSSPGSGVREQYF. Supplemented by reference TRBV5-4 and TRBJ2-7, the full variable domain reads ETGVTQSPTHLIKTRGQQVTLRCSSQSGHNTVSWYQQALGQGPQFIFQYYREEENGRGNFPPRFSGLQFPNYSSELNVNALELDDSALYLCASSSPGSGVREQYFGPGTRLTVT.

The chain couples TRBV5-1 to TRBJ2-5; 10 bases fit TRBD1. CDR1 and CDR2 (germline): SGHRS, YFSETQ. The V segment lost 2 bases and the J segment 4 bases; nucleotides outside the gene matches: 5. The CDR3 is 15 residues long. Here the CDR3 DNA reads TGCGCCAGCAGCTTCGAGACAGGGGGCATAGAGACCCAGTACTTC. It specifies CASSFETGGIETQYF. Filled out from reference TRBV5-1 and TRBJ2-5, the complete variable domain reads KAGVTQTPRYLIKTRGQQVTLSCSPISGHRSVSWYQQTPGQGLQFLFEYFSETQRNKGNFPGRFSGRQFSNSRSEMNVSTLELGDSALYLCASSFETGGIETQYFGPGTRLLVL.

In its sample, this clone was seen once. Other DNA sequences in this specimen translate into the identical CDR3. V is TRBV19 and J is TRBJ2-3, with no clear D. Trimming pared 2 bases from V and 0 bases from J, leaving 0 bases between. Germline V gene data show CDR1 as LNHDA and CDR2 as SQIVND (reference sequence). The CDR3 is 12 residues long. CDR3 sequence reads: CASSISTDTQYF. In DNA form, the CDR3 reads TGTGCCAGTAGTATAAGCACAGATACGCAGTATTTT.

The chain combines TRBV5-5 with TRBJ1-1; 8 bases agree with TRBD1. This CDR3 is built from 13 residues. Germline CDR1 and CDR2: SGHKS and YYEKEE (reference sequence). J gave up 5 bases and V 2 bases, and 2 bases lay outside the gene matches. CDR3 amino acids: CASSFRGLTEAFF. As DNA, the CDR3 is TGTGCCAGCAGCTTCAGGGGGCTTACTGAAGCTTTCTTT.

The chain couples TRBV2 to TRBJ1-6; TRBD1 might be the D (5 bases). Germline V CDR1 and CDR2: SNHLY, FYNNEI. V lost 3 bases to trimming and J lost 7 bases, with 7 bases between them. The CDR3 spans 13 residues. Here the CDR3 DNA reads TGTGCCAGCAGTGAGACAGCCAATTCACCCCTCCACTTT. Translated: CASSETANSPLHF.

This chain connects TRBV4-2 to TRBJ2-2; possible D gene TRBD2, 7 bases. This CDR3 is 14 amino acids long. The V gene lost 8 bases and the J gene lost 6 bases, with 16 bases spanning the gap. CDR1 LGHNA and CDR2 YNFKEQ come from the germline V gene. CDR3 in amino acids: CASPPGGRPGELFF. CDR3 DNA sequence: TGTGCCAGCCCTCCGGGGGGCCGCCCCGGGGAGCTGTTTTTT.

This chain links TRBV10-3 with TRBJ2-1, with D tentatively TRBD1 (6 bases). The CDR3 length is 14 residues. Germline CDR1 ENHRY, CDR2 SYGVKD. The germline V and J ends were trimmed by 7 bases and 8 bases, with 18 bases remaining between them. CDR3: CAIIRTALVHEQFF. CDR3 coding DNA: TGTGCCATCATCAGGACAGCCTTAGTCCATGAGCAGTTCTTC.

This clone was found a few times. J is TRBJ1-5 and V is TRBV18, with D maybe TRBD1 (5 bases). The V end lost 2 bases, the J end lost 5 bases, and 13 bases lay between the germline ends. Germline CDR1 KGHSH, CDR2 LQKENI. The CDR3 runs to 15 residues. The CDR3 reads CASSPSRGGDQPQHF. The DNA of the CDR3 is TGTGCCAGCTCACCATCAAGGGGAGGGGATCAGCCCCAGCATTTT.

The V and J genes are TRBV13 and TRBJ2-2; D possibly corresponds to TRBD1 (6 bases). Germline values: CDR1 PRHDT, CDR2 FYEKMQ (reference sequence). The CDR3 totals 17 residues. Trimming stripped 3 bases from V and 1 base from J, with 15 bases between. The CDR3 DNA reads as TGTGCCAGCAGCTTTCTACAGGGTTCGGTGAACACCGGGGAGCTGTTTTTT. This translates into CASSFLQGSVNTGELFF.

V and J are TRBV30 and TRBJ1-6; unclear D gene. Germline values: CDR1 GTSNPN, CDR2 SVGIG (reference sequence). This CDR3 has 15 residues. Trimming cost V 2 bases and J 5 bases, with 13 bases left between them. The CDR3 here is CAWSPRARNNSPLHF. CDR3 nucleotides: TGTGCCTGGAGTCCAAGGGCAAGAAATAATTCACCCCTCCACTTT. Variable domain in full (rest from reference TRBV30 and TRBJ1-6): SQTIHQWPATLVQPVGSPLSLECTVEGTSNPNLYWYRQAAGRGLQLLFYSVGIGQISSEVPQNLSASRPQDRQFILSSKKLLLSDSGFYLCAWSPRARNNSPLHFGNGTRLTVT.

The rearrangement links TRBV19 to TRBJ2-1; D gene ambiguous. Germline lookup yields CDR1 LNHDA and CDR2 SQIVND (reference sequence). The CDR3 sequence is 13 residues long. V lost 6 bases and J 9 bases, leaving 15 bases between the germline ends. The CDR3 spells CASSQIGRTEQFF. CDR3 bases: TGTGCCAGTAGCCAAATAGGGCGGACTGAGCAGTTCTTC.

The table lists this clone with a count of one. This chain joins TRBV5-6 and TRBJ1-4; no firm D call. This CDR3 has 16 residues. V was trimmed by 1 base and J by 2 bases, leaving 12 bases between them. Germline V lookup: CDR1 SGHDT, CDR2 YYEEEE. The CDR3 is CASSLWLDYTNEKLFF. The CDR3, as DNA: TGTGCCAGCAGCTTGTGGCTAGATTACACTAATGAAAAACTGTTTTTT. Full variable domain (missing parts from reference TRBV5-6 and TRBJ1-4): DAGVTQSPTHLIKTRGQQVTLRCSPKSGHDTVSWYQQALGQGPQFIFQYYEEEERQRGNFPDRFSGHQFPNYSSELNVNALLLGDSALYLCASSLWLDYTNEKLFFGSGTQLSVL.

The rearrangement joins TRBV7-6 to TRBJ1-1; D not certain. V lost 0 bases and J 0 bases, leaving 8 bases between the germline ends. Germline values: CDR1 SGHVS, CDR2 FNYEAQ. This CDR3 spans 15 amino acids. The CDR3 nucleotides read TGTGCCAGCAGCTTAGCGCCAACTATGAACACTGAAGCTTTCTTT. Residues: CASSLAPTMNTEAFF.

The chain's CDR3 is CASSEASRQGAGEQYF. The CDR3 DNA is TGTGCCAGCAGTGAAGCCTCAAGGCAGGGGGCGGGCGAGCAGTACTTC. The V call is TRBV6-1, the J call TRBJ2-7; 8 nucleotides align to TRBD1. The CDR3 is made up of 16 amino acids. Germline V gene lookup returns CDR1 MNHNS and CDR2 SASEGT. Trimming removed 0 bases from V and 6 bases from J; junction bases left unmatched: 10.

The chain has TRBV9 and TRBJ1-3; unclear D gene. CDR3 size: 15 residues. V was clipped by 3 bases and J by 0 bases, with 10 bases between them. Germline lookup yields CDR1 SGDLS and CDR2 YYNGEE. DNA of the CDR3: TGTGCCAGCAGCGCGGACGGCGTCTCTGGAAACACCATATATTTT. Translation: CASSADGVSGNTIYF. Supplemented by reference TRBV9 and TRBJ1-3, the full variable domain reads DSGVTQTPKHLITATGQRVTLRCSPRSGDLSVYWYQQSLDQGLQFLIQYYNGEERAKGNILERFSAQQFPDLHSELNLSSLELGDSALYFCASSADGVSGNTIYFGEGSWLTVV.

Here the CDR3 reads CASRETPADTQYF. The CDR3 DNA sequence: TGTGCCAGCAGAGAGACTCCCGCAGATACGCAGTATTTT. The V and J genes are TRBV6-1 and TRBJ2-3, with no clear D. V lost 6 bases, J lost 4 bases, and 11 bases lay in between. CDR3 length equals 13 residues. Germline V gene sequence: CDR1 MNHNS, CDR2 SASEGT.

The J gene is TRBJ2-3, the V gene TRBV10-3; TRBD2 aligns across 7 bases. After removal of 6 bases from V and 6 bases from J, the junction contained 6 bases not matched to a gene. Germline lookup yields CDR1 ENHRY and CDR2 SYGVKD. CDR3 length equals 13 residues. Here the CDR3 DNA reads TGTGCCATCAGCCGACTAGCCTCGGATACGCAGTATTTT. Its protein is CAISRLASDTQYF.

A note on this clone: The same CDR3 also results from other DNA sequences found in this sample. The chain links TRBV5-1 to TRBJ2-5, with D perhaps TRBD1 (5 bases). Germline V gives CDR1 SGHRS, CDR2 YFSETQ. V lost 2 bases and J lost 0, with 5 bases in between. The CDR3 spans 13 residues. This chain's CDR3 is CASSLGDQETQYF. CDR3 coding DNA: TGCGCCAGCAGCTTAGGGGACCAAGAGACCCAGTACTTC. The variable domain in full, with the rest retrieved from reference TRBV5-1 and TRBJ2-5, is KAGVTQTPRYLIKTRGQQVTLSCSPISGHRSVSWYQQTPGQGLQFLFEYFSETQRNKGNFPGRFSGRQFSNSRSEMNVSTLELGDSALYLCASSLGDQETQYFGPGTRLLVL.

The rearrangement joins TRBV5-6 to TRBJ1-2; tentatively, D is TRBD1 (5 bases). The germline gives CDR1 SGHDT, CDR2 YYEEEE. This CDR3 contains 13 residues. Trimming shortened V by 5 bases and J by 2 bases, and 10 bases separated the two germline ends. This CDR3 is CASRVRDNYGYTF. The CDR3 DNA follows: TGTGCCAGCAGGGTGAGGGACAACTATGGCTACACCTTC.

The rearrangement uses TRBV29-1 and TRBJ1-4; D remains ambiguous. The CDR3 is made up of 14 amino acids. V gave up 1 base and J gave up 0 bases, with 6 bases separating them. In germline, CDR1 is SQVTM, CDR2 ANQGSEA. The CDR3 nucleotides are TGCAGCGTTGAAGGGTCTGCAACTAATGAAAAACTGTTTTTT. It translates to CSVEGSATNEKLFF.

The V and J genes are TRBV6-1 and TRBJ1-2, with 7 bases identical to TRBD1. Per the germline V gene, CDR1 is MNHNS and CDR2 is SASEGT. The CDR3 contains 15 residues. Losses at the gene ends were 6 bases for V and 4 bases for J; bases not matched to a gene: 11. This chain's CDR3 is CASSEGDRYSYGYTF. CDR3 coding DNA: TGTGCCAGCAGCGAGGGGGACAGATACTCCTATGGCTACACCTTC.

The chain is built from TRBV6-5 and TRBJ1-6; 7 positions agree with TRBD1. CDR3 length: 15 residues. The germline V gene has CDR1 MNHEY and CDR2 SVGAGI. With 4 bases clipped from V and 7 bases from J, the junction kept 7 bases outside the gene matches. CDR3 coding DNA: TGTGCCAGCAGTTCCAAGACAGGGACCAATTCACCCCTCCACTTT. This gives the protein CASSSKTGTNSPLHF.

The J gene is TRBJ1-6, the V gene TRBV15; the D gene is possibly TRBD1 (5 bases). V shed 1 base and J shed 12 bases, with 7 bases lying between them. Germline V gene sequence: CDR1 LNHNV, CDR2 YYDKDF (reference sequence). The CDR3 has 12 residues. This CDR3 reads CATSRGREPLHF. In nucleotides, the CDR3 is TGTGCCACCAGCAGAGGCAGGGAACCCCTCCACTTT.

The genes are TRBV4-3 and TRBJ1-3; D is ambiguous. The CDR3 is made up of 20 amino acids. Germline-derived CDR1 and CDR2 are LGHNA and YSLEER. V was trimmed by 0 bases and J by 0 bases, leaving 21 bases between them. CDR3 sequence reads: CASSQDTFIRRESSGNTIYF. The DNA of the CDR3 is TGCGCCAGCAGCCAAGATACATTCATCCGAAGGGAGAGCTCTGGAAACACCATATATTTT.

The rearrangement joins TRBV5-1 to TRBJ1-1, with D possibly TRBD1 on 6 matching bases. Germline lookup yields CDR1 SGHRS and CDR2 YFSETQ. This CDR3 has 14 amino acids. The V gene lost 0 bases and the J gene lost 5 bases, with 11 bases spanning the gap. DNA of the CDR3: TGCGCCAGCAGCTTGGAGGGGGGTAAAACTGAAGCTTTCTTT. It specifies CASSLEGGKTEAFF.